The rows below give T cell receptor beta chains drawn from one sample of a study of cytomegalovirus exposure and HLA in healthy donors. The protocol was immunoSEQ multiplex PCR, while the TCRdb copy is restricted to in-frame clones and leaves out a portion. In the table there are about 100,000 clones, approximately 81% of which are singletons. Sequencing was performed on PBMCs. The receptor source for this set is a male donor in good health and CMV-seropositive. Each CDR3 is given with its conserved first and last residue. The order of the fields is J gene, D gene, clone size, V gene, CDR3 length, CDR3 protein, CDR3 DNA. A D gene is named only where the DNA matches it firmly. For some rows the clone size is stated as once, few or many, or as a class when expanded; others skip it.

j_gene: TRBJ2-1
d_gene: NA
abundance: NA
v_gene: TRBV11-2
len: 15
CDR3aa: CASSIRQSSYNEQFF
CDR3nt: TGTGCCAGCAGCATCCGACAGAGCTCCTACAATGAGCAGTTCTTC

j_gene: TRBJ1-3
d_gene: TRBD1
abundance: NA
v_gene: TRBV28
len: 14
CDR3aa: CASRDRVAGNTIYF
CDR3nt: TGTGCCAGCAGGGACAGGGTGGCTGGAAACACCATATATTTT

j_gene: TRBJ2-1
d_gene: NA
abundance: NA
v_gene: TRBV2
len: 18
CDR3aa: CASSEGGPGDRSYNEQFF
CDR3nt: TGTGCCAGCAGTGAAGGTGGTCCGGGGGACCGGAGCTACAATGAGCAGTTCTTC

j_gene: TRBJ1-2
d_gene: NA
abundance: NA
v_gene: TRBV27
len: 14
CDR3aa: CASSLRGRGRGYTF
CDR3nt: TGTGCCAGCAGTTTAAGGGGCAGGGGACGAGGCTACACCTTC

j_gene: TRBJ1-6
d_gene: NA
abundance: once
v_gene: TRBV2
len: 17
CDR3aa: CASRGRAISSYNSPLHF
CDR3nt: TGTGCCAGCAGAGGGAGGGCCATCAGCTCCTATAATTCACCCCTCCACTTT

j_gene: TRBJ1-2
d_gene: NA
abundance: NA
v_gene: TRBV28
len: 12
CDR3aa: CASSSEVYGYTF
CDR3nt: TGTGCCAGCAGTTCGGAGGTGTATGGCTACACCTTC

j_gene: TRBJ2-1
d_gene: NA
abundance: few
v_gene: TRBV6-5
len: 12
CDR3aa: CASRRSSGKQFF
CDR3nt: TGTGCCAGCAGGAGGAGCAGCGGCAAGCAGTTCTTC

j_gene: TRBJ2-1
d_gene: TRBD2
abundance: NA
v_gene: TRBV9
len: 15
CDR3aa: CASSVTSGVDNEQFF
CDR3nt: TGTGCCAGCAGCGTAACTAGCGGGGTCGACAATGAGCAGTTCTTC

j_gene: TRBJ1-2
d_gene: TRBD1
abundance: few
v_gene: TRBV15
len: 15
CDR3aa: CATSRDQGQNYGYTF
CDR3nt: TGTGCCACCAGCAGAGACCAGGGACAGAACTATGGCTACACCTTC

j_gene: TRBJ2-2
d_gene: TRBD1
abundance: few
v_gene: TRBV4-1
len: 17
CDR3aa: CASSQDFWTGGTGELFF
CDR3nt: TGCGCCAGCAGCCAAGATTTTTGGACAGGGGGCACCGGGGAGCTGTTTTTT

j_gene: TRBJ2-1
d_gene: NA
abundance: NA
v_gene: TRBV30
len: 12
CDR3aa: CAWCRSSNEQFF
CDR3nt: TGTGCCTGGTGTCGTTCGTCCAATGAGCAGTTCTTC

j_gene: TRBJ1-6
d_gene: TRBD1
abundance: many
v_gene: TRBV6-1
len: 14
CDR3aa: CATSDRADNSPLHF
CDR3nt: TGTGCCACCTCGGACAGGGCTGATAATTCACCCCTCCACTTT

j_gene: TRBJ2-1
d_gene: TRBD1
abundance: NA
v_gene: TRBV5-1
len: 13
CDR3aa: CASSHPQGNEQFF
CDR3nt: TGCGCCAGCAGCCACCCACAGGGGAATGAGCAGTTCTTC

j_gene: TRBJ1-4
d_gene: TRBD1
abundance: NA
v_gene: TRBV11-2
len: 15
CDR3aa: CASSLWTGGNEKLFF
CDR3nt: TGTGCCAGCAGCTTATGGACAGGGGGGAATGAAAAACTGTTTTTT

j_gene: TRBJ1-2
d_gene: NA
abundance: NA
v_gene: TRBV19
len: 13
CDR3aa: CASSIGVEYGYTF
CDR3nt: TGTGCCAGTAGTATAGGAGTAGAATATGGCTACACCTTC

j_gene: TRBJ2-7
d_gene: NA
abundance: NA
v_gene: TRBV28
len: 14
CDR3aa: CASSFPSRAYEQYF
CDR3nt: TGTGCCAGCAGTTTCCCATCGAGGGCCTACGAGCAGTACTTC

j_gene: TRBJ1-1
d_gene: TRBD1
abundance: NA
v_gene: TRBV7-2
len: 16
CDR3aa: CASSLAWDRLNTEAFF
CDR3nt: TGTGCCAGCAGCTTAGCTTGGGACAGACTGAACACTGAAGCTTTCTTT

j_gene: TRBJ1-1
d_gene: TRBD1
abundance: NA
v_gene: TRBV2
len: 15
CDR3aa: CASSDGQGLNTEAFF
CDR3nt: TGTGCCAGCAGTGATGGACAGGGGCTGAACACTGAAGCTTTCTTT

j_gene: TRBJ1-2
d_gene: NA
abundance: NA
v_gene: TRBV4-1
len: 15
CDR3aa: CASSQFNTVNYGYTF
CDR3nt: TGCGCCAGCAGCCAATTTAATACGGTAAACTATGGCTACACCTTC

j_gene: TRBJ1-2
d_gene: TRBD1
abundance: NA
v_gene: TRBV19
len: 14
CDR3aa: CASSPGGIDYGYTF
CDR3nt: TGTGCCAGTAGTCCAGGGGGCATCGACTATGGCTACACCTTC

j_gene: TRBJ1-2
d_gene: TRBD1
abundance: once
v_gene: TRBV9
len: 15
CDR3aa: CASSVGTGARIGYTF
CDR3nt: TGTGCCAGCAGCGTCGGTACAGGGGCGCGAATAGGCTACACCTTC

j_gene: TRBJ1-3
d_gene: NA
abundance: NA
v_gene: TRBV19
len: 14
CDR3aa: CASSIAGRGNTIYF
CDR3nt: TGTGCCAGTAGTATCGCAGGGAGGGGAAACACCATATATTTT

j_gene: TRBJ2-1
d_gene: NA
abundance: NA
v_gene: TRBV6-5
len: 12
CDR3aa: CASSLRGFEQFF
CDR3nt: TGTGCCAGCAGCTTGCGGGGATTTGAGCAGTTCTTC

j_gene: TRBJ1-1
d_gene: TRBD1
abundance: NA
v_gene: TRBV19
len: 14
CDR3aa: CASSPGTGWTEAFF
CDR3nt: TGTGCCAGTAGTCCTGGGACAGGGTGGACTGAAGCTTTCTTT

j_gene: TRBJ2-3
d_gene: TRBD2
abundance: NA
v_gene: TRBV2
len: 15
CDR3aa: CASAGQRGVTDTQYF
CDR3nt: TGTGCCAGCGCCGGTCAGCGGGGAGTAACAGATACGCAGTATTTT

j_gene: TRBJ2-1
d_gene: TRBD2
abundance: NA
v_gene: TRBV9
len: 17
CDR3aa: CASSAPAGGAFSNEQFF
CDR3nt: TGTGCCAGCAGCGCGCCCGCCGGGGGGGCCTTCTCCAATGAGCAGTTCTTC

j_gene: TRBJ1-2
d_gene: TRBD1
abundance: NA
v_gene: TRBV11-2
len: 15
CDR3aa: CASSTPDRGMEGYTF
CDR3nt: TGTGCCAGCAGCACCCCGGACAGGGGGATGGAGGGCTACACCTTC

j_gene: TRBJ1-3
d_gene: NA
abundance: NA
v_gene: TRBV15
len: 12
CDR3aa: CATSRDSNTIYF
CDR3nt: TGTGCCACCAGCAGAGACTCAAACACCATATATTTT

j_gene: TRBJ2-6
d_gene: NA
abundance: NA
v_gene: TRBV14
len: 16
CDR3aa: CASSQDRSYGANVLTF
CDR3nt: TGTGCCAGCAGCCAAGACAGGTCGTACGGGGCCAACGTCCTGACTTTC

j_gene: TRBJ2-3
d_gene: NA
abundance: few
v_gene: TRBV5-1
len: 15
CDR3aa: CASSFGGGSTDTQYF
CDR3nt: TGCGCCAGCAGCTTCGGCGGGGGCTCCACAGATACGCAGTATTTT

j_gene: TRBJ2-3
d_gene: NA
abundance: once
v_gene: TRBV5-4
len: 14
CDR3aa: CASSAQTGTDTQYF
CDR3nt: TGTGCCAGCAGCGCCCAGACTGGCACAGATACGCAGTATTTT

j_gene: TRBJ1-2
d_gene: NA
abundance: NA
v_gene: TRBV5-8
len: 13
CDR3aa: CASRRPGGRGYTF
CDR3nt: TGTGCCAGCAGGCGGCCGGGGGGTCGGGGCTACACCTTC

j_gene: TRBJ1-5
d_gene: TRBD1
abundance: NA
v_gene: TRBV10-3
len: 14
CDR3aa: CAISDGTVNQPQHF
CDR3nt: TGTGCCATCAGTGATGGGACAGTCAATCAGCCCCAGCATTTT

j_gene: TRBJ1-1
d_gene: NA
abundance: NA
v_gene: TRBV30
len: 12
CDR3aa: CAWRGGRAEAFF
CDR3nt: TGTGCCTGGAGGGGGGGGCGCGCTGAAGCTTTCTTT

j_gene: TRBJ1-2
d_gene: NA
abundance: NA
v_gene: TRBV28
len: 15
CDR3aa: CASSVYSGLGYGYTF
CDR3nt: TGTGCCAGCAGTGTCTACAGTGGGCTTGGCTATGGCTACACCTTC

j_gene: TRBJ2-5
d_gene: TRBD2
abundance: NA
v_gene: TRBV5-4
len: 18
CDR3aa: CASSLLGLAGGGIETQYF
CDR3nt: TGTGCCAGCAGCTTGTTAGGGCTAGCGGGGGGGGGAATTGAGACCCAGTACTTC

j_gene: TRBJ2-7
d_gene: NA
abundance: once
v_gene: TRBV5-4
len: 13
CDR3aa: CAISMEGLAAQYF
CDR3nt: TGTGCCATCTCTATGGAGGGGCTTGCAGCGCAGTACTTC

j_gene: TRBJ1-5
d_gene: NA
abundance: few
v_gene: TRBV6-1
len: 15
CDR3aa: CASSKNGGNNQPQHF
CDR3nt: TGTGCCAGCAGTAAAAACGGGGGGAACAATCAGCCCCAGCATTTT

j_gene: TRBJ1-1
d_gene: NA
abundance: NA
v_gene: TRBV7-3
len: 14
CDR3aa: CASSLGRQNTEAFF
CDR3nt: TGTGCCAGCAGCTTGGGCAGGCAGAACACTGAAGCTTTCTTT